These T cell receptor beta chains were read from a single sample in a study of T cells in Graves' hyperthyroidism and ophthalmopathy. TCRdb recomputed calls from the multiplex PCR reads with MiXCR, one row per CDR3 protein. The sample includes about 420,000 distinct CDR3 sequences, more than 15% of them seen just once. The sequencing input was blood. The source is a woman between 18 and 29 years old with Graves' hyperthyroidism. Each CDR3 is given without its conserved first and last residue. The order of the fields is V gene, CDR3 protein.

v_gene: TRBV12-3/TRBV12-4
CDR3aa: ASSLGGTGVETQY

v_gene: TRBV2
CDR3aa: ASNTQGAATNEKLF

v_gene: TRBV11-2
CDR3aa: ASSLDRGTSGGALKTDTQY

v_gene: TRBV6-1
CDR3aa: ASSQTSLDSSYEQY

v_gene: TRBV11-2
CDR3aa: ASSPLQGARKRYGYT

v_gene: TRBV7-9
CDR3aa: ASSKTQGWDSPLH

v_gene: TRBV6-1
CDR3aa: ASSDYSGDTQY

v_gene: TRBV20-1
CDR3aa: SATRGYEQY

v_gene: TRBV3-1
CDR3aa: ASSMRDRGETQY

v_gene: TRBV7-9
CDR3aa: ASSSRQPNIQY

v_gene: TRBV9
CDR3aa: ASSVEGGGFNEKLF

v_gene: TRBV3-1
CDR3aa: ASSQQGIGQPQH

v_gene: TRBV20-1
CDR3aa: SAWTGDFNEQF